One T cell receptor beta chain is described in this entry. The V and J ends lost 6 bases and 2 bases respectively, with 3 bases between them. Germline lookup yields CDR1 LNHDA and CDR2 SQIVND (reference sequence). This CDR3 contains 11 residues. Profiling relied on immunoSEQ multiplex PCR, and the TCRdb table lists in-frame clones only, not all of them. This table has under 250,000 clones, roughly 89% appearing once. The treatment: 19 received Ad26.COV2.S at low or high dose, single or two shots; five or six received placebo; per-sample allocation not given. Sampling occurred on day 63 after the first vaccine or placebo injection. Adults aged 18-55 years in Boston included the donor. These data belong to a study of Ad26.COV2.S vaccination and SARS-CoV-2 variants. Across the whole study: The donor participated in the COV1001 trial, in its Ad26.COV2.S arm. Doses of Ad26.COV2.S were injected into muscle once or twice, 56 days apart.

The sequenced sample was peripheral blood, obtained in a trial of Ad26.COV2.S vaccine versus placebo. V gene TRBV19 combines with J gene TRBJ2-3; D is undetermined. The receptor's source is a person aged 18-65 years who received the Ad26.COV2.S COVID-19 vaccine or a placebo. CDR3 region: CASSNTDTQYF. The CDR3 region has the DNA TGTGCCAGTAGCAACACAGATACGCAGTATTTT.